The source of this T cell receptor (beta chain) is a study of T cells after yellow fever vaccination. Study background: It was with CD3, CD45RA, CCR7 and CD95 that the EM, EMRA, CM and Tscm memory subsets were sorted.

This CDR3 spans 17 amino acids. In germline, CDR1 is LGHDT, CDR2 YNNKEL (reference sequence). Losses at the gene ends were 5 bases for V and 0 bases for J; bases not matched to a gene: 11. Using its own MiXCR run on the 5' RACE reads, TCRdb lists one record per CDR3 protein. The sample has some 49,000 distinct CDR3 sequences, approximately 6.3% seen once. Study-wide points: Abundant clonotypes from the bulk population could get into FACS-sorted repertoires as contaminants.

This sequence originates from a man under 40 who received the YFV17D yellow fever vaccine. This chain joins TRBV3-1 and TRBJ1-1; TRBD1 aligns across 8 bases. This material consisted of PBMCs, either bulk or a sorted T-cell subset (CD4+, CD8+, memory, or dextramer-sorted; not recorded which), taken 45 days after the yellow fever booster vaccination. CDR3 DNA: TGTGCCAGCAGCAAACATAGGACAGGGCCGATGAACACTGAAGCTTTCTTT. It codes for CASSKHRTGPMNTEAFF.